This T cell receptor (beta chain) came from a study of T cell repertoires in cytomegalovirus infection. V was clipped by 4 bases and J by 3 bases; unmatched bases: 4. The CDR3 has 15 residues. Germline V lookup: CDR1 SGHNT, CDR2 YYREEE (reference sequence). Regarding the study as a whole: The response measured ex vivo was dominated by TCR beta clonotypes (HLA-C-restricted and CMV-specific).

TCRdb reanalysed the reads using MiXCR and keeps one entry per CDR3 protein. The sample records 300,000 to 400,000 distinct CDR3 sequences, around 18% being singletons. This clonotype was counted only a few times. Its antigen is not identified. Sequencing was carried out using PBMCs. The source of this sequence is a human donor in good health (CMV status not recorded). Some clones in this sample may be carry-over from other donors' samples. V and J are TRBV5-4 and TRBJ2-1, with 10 nucleotides matching TRBD2. The CDR3 DNA is TGTGCCAGCAGCGTCGGACTAGCGGACTACAATGAGCAGTTCTTC. This codes for CASSVGLADYNEQFF.